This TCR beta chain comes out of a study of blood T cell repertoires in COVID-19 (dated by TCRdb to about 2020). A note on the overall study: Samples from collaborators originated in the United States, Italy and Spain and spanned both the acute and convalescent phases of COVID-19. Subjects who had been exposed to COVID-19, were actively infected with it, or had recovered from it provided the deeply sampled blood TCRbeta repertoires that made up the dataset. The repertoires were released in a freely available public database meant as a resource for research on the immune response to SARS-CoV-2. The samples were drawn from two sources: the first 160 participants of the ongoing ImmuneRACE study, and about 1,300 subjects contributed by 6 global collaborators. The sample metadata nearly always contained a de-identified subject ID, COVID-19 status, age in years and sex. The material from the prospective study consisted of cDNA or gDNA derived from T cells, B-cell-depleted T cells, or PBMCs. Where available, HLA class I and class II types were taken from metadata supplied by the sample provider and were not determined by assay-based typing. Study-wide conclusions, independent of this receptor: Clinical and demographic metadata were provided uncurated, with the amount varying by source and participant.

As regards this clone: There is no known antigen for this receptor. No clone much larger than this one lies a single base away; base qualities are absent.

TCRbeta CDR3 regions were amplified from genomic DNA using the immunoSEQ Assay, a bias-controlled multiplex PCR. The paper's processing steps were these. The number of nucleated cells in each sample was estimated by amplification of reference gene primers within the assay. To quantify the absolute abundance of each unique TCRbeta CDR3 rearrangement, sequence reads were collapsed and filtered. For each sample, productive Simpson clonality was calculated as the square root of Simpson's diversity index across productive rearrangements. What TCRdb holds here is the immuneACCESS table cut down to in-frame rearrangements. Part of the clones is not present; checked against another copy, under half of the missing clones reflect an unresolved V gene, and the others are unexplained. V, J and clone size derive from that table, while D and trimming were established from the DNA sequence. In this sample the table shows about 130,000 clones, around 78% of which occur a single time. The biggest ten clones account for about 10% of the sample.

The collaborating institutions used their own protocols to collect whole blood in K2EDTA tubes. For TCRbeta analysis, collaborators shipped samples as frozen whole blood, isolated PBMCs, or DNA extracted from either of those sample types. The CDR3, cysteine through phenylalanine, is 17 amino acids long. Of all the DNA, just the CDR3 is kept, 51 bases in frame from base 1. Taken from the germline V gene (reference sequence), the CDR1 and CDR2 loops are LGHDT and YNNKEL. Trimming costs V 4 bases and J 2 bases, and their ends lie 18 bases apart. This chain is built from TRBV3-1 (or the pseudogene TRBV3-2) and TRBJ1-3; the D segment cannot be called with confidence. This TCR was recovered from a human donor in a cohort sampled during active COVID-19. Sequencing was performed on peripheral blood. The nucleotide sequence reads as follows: TGTGCCAGCAGCCTTAGTGGGTTTCAGGCTGCTGGAAACACCATATATTTT. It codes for CASSLSGFQAAGNTIYF.